This T cell receptor (beta chain) came from a study of control samples from healthy donors and cancer patients. The CDR3 has 14 residues. Germline CDR1 and CDR2: MNHEY and SVGAGI. Trimming removed 2 bases at V and 2 bases at J, with 9 bases between. The method was immunoSEQ multiplex PCR; TCRdb's version includes in-frame clones alone and lacks a portion of them. This repertoire shows fewer than 200,000 clones, 90% found once; its top ten account for 1.1% to 1.5%. This sequence was found in a woman aged 50 to 65 in good health. Sequencing input: blood. The chain carries TRBV6-5 and TRBJ1-1; TRBD1 is a possible D gene (5 bases). As DNA, the CDR3 is TGTGCCAGCAGTTACCCGGGGGGAAACACTGAAGCTTTCTTT. It is translated as CASSYPGGNTEAFF.